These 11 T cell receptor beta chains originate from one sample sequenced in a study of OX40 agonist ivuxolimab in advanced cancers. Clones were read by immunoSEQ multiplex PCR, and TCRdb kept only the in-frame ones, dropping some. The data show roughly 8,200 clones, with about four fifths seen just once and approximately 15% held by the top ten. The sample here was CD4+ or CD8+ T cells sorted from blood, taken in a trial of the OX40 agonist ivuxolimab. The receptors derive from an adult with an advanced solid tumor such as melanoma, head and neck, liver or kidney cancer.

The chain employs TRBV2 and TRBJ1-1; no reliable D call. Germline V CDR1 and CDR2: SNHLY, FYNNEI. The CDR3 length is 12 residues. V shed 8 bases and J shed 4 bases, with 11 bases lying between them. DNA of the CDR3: TGTGCCAGCCCTGGGGTCAGCACTGAAGCTTTCTTT. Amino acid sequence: CASPGVSTEAFF.

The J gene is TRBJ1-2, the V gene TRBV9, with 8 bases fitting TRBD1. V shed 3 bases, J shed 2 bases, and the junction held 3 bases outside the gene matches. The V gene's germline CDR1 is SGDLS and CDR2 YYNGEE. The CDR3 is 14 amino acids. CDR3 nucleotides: TGTGCCAGCAGCGAGGGACAGGACAACTATGGCTACACCTTC. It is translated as CASSEGQDNYGYTF.

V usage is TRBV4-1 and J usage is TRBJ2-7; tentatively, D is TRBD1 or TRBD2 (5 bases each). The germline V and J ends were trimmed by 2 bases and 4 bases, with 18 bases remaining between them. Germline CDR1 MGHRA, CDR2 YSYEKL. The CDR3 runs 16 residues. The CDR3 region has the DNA TGCGCCAGCAGCCAAACGAGGGGCAGAGGAGATTACGAGCAGTACTTC. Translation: CASSQTRGRGDYEQYF.

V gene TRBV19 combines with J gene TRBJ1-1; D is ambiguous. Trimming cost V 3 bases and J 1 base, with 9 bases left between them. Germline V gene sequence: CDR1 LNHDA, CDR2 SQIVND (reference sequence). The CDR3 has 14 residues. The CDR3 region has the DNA TGTGCCAGTAGTATGGCCAGGAGGAACACTGAAGCTTTCTTT. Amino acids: CASSMARRNTEAFF. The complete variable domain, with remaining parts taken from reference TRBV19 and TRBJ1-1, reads DGGITQSPKYLFRKEGQNVTLSCEQNLNHDAMYWYRQDPGQGLRLIYYSQIVNDFQKGDIAEGYSVSREKKESFPLTVTSAQKNPTAFYLCASSMARRNTEAFFGQGTRLTVV.

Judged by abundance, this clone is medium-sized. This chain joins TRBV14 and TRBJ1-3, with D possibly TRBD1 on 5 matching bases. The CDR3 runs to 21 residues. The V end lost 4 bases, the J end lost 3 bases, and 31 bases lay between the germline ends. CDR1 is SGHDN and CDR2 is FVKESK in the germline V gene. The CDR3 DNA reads TGTGCCAGCAGCCGCTTTGAGATCTTCATGACGGGGGGGGAACATGGAAACACCATATATTTT. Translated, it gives CASSRFEIFMTGGEHGNTIYF.

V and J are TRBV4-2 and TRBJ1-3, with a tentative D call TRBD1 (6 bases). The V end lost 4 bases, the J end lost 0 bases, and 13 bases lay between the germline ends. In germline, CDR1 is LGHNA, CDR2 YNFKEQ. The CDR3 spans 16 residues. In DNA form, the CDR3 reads TGTGCCAGCAGCCTAGAGGACAGAAACTCTGGAAACACCATATATTTT. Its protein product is CASSLEDRNSGNTIYF.

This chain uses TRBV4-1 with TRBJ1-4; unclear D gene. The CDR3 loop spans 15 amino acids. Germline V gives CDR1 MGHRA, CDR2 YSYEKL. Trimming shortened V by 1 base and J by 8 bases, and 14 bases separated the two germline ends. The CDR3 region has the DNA TGCGCCAGCAGCCAAGGGGAAACAGTAGGAGAAAAACTGTTTTTT. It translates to CASSQGETVGEKLFF.

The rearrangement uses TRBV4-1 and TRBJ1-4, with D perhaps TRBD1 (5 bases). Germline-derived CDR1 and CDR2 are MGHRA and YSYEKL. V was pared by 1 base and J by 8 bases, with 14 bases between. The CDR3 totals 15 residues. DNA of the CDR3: TGCGCCAGCAGCCAAGGTTTAGGGGTTGAAGAAAAACTGTTTTTT. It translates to CASSQGLGVEEKLFF.

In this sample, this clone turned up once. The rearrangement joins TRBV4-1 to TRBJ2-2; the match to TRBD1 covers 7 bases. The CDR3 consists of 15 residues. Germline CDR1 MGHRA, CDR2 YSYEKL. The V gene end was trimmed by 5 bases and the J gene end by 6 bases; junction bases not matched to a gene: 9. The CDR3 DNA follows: TGCGCCAGCAGCGGCGGACAGGTCGGGGCCGGGGAGCTGTTTTTT. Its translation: CASSGGQVGAGELFF.

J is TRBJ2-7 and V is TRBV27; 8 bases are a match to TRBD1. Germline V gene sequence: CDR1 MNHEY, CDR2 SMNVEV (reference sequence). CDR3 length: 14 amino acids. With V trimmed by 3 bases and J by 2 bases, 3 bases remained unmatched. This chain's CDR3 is CASSLGTGPYEQYF. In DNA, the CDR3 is TGTGCCAGCAGTTTGGGGACAGGCCCCTACGAGCAGTACTTC.

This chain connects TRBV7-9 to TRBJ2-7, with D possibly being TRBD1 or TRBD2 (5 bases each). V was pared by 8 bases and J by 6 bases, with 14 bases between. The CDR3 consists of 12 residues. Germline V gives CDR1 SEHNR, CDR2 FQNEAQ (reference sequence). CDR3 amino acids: CASVGVSGEQYF. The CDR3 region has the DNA TGTGCCAGCGTGGGGGTTTCGGGCGAGCAGTACTTC.